Listed below are T cell receptor beta chains from one sample, sequenced in a study of T cells in Graves' hyperthyroidism and ophthalmopathy. TCRdb reprocessed the multiplex PCR reads via MiXCR and lists one record per CDR3 protein. The data show about 350,000 distinct CDR3 sequences, with around 13% seen just once and about 26% held by the top ten. Specimen: blood. The receptors stem from a woman in her twenties or thirties with Graves' hyperthyroidism. CDR3s include the opening cysteine and the closing phenylalanine or tryptophan. The D gene is left open where the match is weak. Size tells how often a clone was seen (once, few, many) or the class of an expanded clone, and some rows leave it out.

d_gene	v_gene	abundance	j_gene	CDR3nt	CDR3aa
TRBD2	TRBV9	few	TRBJ2-2	TGTGCCAGCAGCGTAGGAGGAGTGCTAGCGGGAGAGGGCACCGGGGAGCTGTTTTTT	CASSVGGVLAGEGTGELFF
NA	TRBV6-1	NA	TRBJ2-1	TGTGCCAGCAGTGGCGAACTAGGTTGGGAGCAGTTCTTC	CASSGELGWEQFF
TRBD1	TRBV20-1	NA	TRBJ1-6	TGCAGTGCTGGCGCGCCTGGGACAGGGAATAATTCACCCCTCCACTTT	CSAGAPGTGNNSPLHF
NA	TRBV12-3/TRBV12-4	many	TRBJ2-3	TGTGCCAGCAGTTTTCTGGGGTCCCGCACAGATACGCAGTATTTT	CASSFLGSRTDTQYF
NA	TRBV5-1	few	TRBJ2-7	TGCGCCAGCAGCTTGGTGGCTGAGTCCTACGAGCAGTACTTC	CASSLVAESYEQYF
NA	TRBV6-1	few	TRBJ1-2	TGTGCCAGCAGTGAATGGGCTGGCTACACCTTC	CASSEWAGYTF
TRBD1	TRBV15	many	TRBJ2-7	TGTGCCACCAGCCGAAGAGGACAGGGCGGCTACGAGCAGTACTTC	CATSRRGQGGYEQYF
NA	TRBV3-1	NA	TRBJ2-7	TGTGCCAGCAGCCAAAACCCCGTGGGGGTGACCTTCTACGAGCAGTACTTC	CASSQNPVGVTFYEQYF
NA	TRBV20-1	NA	TRBJ2-5	TGCAGTGCTAGGGACTACCAAGAGACCCAGTACTTC	CSARDYQETQYF
NA	TRBV18	NA	TRBJ1-5	TGTGCCAGCTCACCATTACAGGCCAATCAGCCCCAGCATTTT	CASSPLQANQPQHF
NA	TRBV5-1	NA	TRBJ2-1	TGCGCCAGCAGCTTGGGCCCTAGCCGGACGAATGAGCAGTTCTTC	CASSLGPSRTNEQFF
TRBD2	TRBV6-2/TRBV6-3	NA	TRBJ2-2	TGTGCCAGCAGTTACTCGACTAGCGGGAGAAATTTTGACACCGGGGAGCTGTTTTTT	CASSYSTSGRNFDTGELFF
NA	TRBV7-8	many	TRBJ2-4	TGTGCCAGCAGCCCAGACAGGATACCTAAAAACATTCAGTACTTC	CASSPDRIPKNIQYF
TRBD1	TRBV10-3	few	TRBJ1-1	TGTGCCATCAGAATGACAGGGGTTAACACTGAAGCTTTCTTT	CAIRMTGVNTEAFF
NA	TRBV28	NA	TRBJ2-7	NA	CASSSSDRYEQYF
NA	TRBV11-2	NA	TRBJ1-6	TGTGCCAGCAGCTTAAACGGGGGGGGAAATTCACCCCTCCACTTT	CASSLNGGGNSPLHF